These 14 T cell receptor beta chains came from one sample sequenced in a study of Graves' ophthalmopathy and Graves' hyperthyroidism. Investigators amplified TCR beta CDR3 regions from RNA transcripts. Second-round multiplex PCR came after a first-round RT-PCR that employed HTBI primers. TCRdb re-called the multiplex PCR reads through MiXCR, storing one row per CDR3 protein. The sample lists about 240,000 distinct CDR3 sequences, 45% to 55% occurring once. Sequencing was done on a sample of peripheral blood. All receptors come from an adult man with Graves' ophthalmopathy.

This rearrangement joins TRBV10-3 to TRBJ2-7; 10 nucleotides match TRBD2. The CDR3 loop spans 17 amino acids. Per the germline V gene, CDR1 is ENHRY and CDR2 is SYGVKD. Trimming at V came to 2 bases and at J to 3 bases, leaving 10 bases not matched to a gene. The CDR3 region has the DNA TGTGCCATCAGTGAGCGGACTAGCGGCGCAGGCGTCTACGAGCAGTACTTC. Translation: CAISERTSGAGVYEQYF.

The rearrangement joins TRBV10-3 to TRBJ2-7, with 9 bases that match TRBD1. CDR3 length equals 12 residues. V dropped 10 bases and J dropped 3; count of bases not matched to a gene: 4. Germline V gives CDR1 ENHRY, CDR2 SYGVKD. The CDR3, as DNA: TGTGCCAGCACGGACAGGGGCTACGAGCAGTACTTC. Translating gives CASTDRGYEQYF.

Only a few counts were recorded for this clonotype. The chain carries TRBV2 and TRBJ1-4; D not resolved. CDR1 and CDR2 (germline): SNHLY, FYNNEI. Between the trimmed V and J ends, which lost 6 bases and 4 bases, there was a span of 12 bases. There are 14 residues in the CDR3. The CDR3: CASSLGRINEKLFF. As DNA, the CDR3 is TGTGCCAGCAGCCTAGGACGGATTAATGAAAAACTGTTTTTT.

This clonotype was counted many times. CDR3 in amino acids: CASSFSRREQYF. The CDR3 DNA is TGTGCCAGCAGCTTCTCCCGTAGGGAGCAGTACTTC. The chain employs TRBV7-2 and TRBJ2-7; the D is unclear. The CDR3 consists of 12 residues. V was pared by 3 bases and J by 7 bases, with 10 bases between. The germline V gene encodes CDR1 SGHTA and CDR2 FQGNSA.

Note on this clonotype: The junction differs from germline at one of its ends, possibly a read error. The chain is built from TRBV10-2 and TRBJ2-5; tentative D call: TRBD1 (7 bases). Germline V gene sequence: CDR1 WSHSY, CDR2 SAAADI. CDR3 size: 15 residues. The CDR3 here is CASSLGSGGRKTQYF. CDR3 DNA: TGTGCCAGCAGTTTAGGTTCAGGGGGGCGGAAGACCCAGTACTTC.

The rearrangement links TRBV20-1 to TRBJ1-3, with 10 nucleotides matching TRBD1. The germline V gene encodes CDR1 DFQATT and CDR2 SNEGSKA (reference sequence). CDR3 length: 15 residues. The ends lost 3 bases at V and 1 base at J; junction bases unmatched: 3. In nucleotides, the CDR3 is TGCAGTGCTAGGGACAGGGGGAAATCTGGAAACACCATATATTTT. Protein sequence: CSARDRGKSGNTIYF.

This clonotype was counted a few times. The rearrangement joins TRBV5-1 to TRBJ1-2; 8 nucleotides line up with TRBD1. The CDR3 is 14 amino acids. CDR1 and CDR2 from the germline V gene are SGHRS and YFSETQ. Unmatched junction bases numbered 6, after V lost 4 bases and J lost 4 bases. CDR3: CASSDGQGGYGYTF. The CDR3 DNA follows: TGCGCCAGCAGCGACGGACAGGGAGGCTATGGCTACACCTTC.

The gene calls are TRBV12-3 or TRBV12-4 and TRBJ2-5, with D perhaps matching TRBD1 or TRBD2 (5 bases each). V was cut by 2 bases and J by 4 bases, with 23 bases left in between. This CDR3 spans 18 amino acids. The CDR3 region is CASSLSGLGTTYRETQYF. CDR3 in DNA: TGTGCCAGCAGTTTAAGCGGATTGGGGACCACCTACCGAGAGACCCAGTACTTC.

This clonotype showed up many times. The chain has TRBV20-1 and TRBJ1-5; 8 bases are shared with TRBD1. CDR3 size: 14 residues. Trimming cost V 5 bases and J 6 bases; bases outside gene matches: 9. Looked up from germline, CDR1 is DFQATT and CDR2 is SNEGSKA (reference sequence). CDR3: CSAYPGQEGQPQHF. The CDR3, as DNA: TGCAGTGCTTACCCGGGACAGGAAGGTCAGCCCCAGCATTTT.

The CDR3 region is CATSRRRPAGELFF. DNA for the CDR3: TGTGCCACCAGCAGGAGGAGGCCGGCCGGGGAGCTGTTTTTT. This chain uses TRBV15 with TRBJ2-2, with D perhaps matching TRBD2 (5 bases). Germline values: CDR1 LNHNV, CDR2 YYDKDF (reference sequence). This CDR3 has 14 residues. Trimming stripped 3 bases from V and 6 bases from J, with 11 bases between.

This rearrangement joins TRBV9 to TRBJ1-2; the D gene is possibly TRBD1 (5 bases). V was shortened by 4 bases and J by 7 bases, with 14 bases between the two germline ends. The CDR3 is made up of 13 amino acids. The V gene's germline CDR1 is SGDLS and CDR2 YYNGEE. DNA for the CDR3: TGTGCCAGCAGCCAGTCCAGGGAGGGTGGCTACACCTTC. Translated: CASSQSREGGYTF.

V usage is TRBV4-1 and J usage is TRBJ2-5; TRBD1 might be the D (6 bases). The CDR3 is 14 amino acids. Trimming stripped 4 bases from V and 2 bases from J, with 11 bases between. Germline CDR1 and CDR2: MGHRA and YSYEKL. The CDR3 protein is CASSPNRDQETQYF. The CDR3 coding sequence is TGCGCCAGCAGCCCCAACAGGGATCAAGAGACCCAGTACTTC.

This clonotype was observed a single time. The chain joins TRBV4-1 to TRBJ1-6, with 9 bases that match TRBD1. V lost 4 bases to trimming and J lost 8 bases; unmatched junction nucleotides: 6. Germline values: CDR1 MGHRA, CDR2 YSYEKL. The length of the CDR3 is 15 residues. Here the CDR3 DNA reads TGCGCCAGCAGCCCAGACCGGGACAGGGATTCACCCCTCCACTTT. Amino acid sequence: CASSPDRDRDSPLHF.

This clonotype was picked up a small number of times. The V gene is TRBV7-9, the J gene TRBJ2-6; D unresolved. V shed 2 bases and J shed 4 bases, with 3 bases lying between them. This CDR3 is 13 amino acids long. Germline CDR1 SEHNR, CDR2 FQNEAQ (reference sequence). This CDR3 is CASSLWGANVLTF. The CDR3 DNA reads TGTGCCAGCAGCTTATGGGGGGCCAACGTCCTGACTTTC.